The clone carrying this T cell receptor beta chain has a handful of counts. Its target is unknown. The entry originates in a study of T cell repertoires in cytomegalovirus infection. Study background: The public TCR beta signatures pointed to both CMV infection and matching HLA type. Study-wide results and limits: Public TCR beta family frequency separated CMV-and-HLA carriers, including in an independent cohort. Clonotype analysis showed dominance of the ex vivo response by HLA-C-restricted CMV-specific TCR beta clonotypes.

From germline, CDR1 is MNHEY and CDR2 SVGAGI. With V trimmed by 1 base and J by 6 bases, 1 base remained unmatched. The CDR3 length is 14 residues. Each CDR3 protein is one row after TCRdb ran MiXCR on the reads. The repertoire includes some 400,000 distinct CDR3 sequences, under 40% of them detected once, and roughly 13% sits in the top ten. Material for sequencing was PBMCs. The sequence came from a human donor in good health (CMV status not recorded). Some clones in this sample may be carry-over from other donors' samples. The V gene is TRBV6-5, the J gene TRBJ2-2; TRBD2 matches 8 bases. CDR3 residues: CASSYWRGAGELFF. CDR3 sequence (DNA): TGTGCCAGCAGTTACTGGCGGGGGGCCGGGGAGCTGTTTTTT.